This T cell receptor beta chain was obtained from a study of vaccination effects on CD4 cells after COVID-19. This clone was picked up a small number of times. What it binds is unknown. Sequenced by immunoSEQ multiplex PCR; TCRdb stores in-frame clones only, minus some. The data contain roughly 51,000 clones, about 76% of them singletons. Culture lasted about nine days before CD4+ T cell isolation. SARS-CoV-2 infected the person between March and December 2020, as confirmed by PCR. Participants received two doses of either the BNT162b2 or mRNA-1273 vaccine. The sequence derives from a human donor who had a prior SARS-CoV-2 infection. The sequenced sample was CD4+ T cells from PBMCs cultured without peptide, obtained after COVID-19 vaccination.

DNA of the CDR3: TGCGCCAGCAGCCAACGGACTGGATACAGAGGCTACACCTTC. Translating gives CASSQRTGYRGYTF. The V and J genes are TRBV4-1 and TRBJ1-2; D ambiguous. Trimming took 2 bases from V and 8 from J, leaving 15 bases between them. The length of the CDR3 is 14 residues. Looked up from germline, CDR1 is MGHRA and CDR2 is YSYEKL.